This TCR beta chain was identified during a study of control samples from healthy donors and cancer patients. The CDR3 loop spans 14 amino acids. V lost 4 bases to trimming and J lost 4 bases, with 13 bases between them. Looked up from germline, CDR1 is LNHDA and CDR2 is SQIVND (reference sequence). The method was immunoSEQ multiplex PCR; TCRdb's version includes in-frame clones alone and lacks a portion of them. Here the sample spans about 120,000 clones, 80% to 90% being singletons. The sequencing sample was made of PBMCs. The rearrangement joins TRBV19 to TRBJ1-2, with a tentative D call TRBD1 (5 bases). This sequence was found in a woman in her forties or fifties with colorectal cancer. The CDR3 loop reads CASSTIGGVYGYTF. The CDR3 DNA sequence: TGTGCCAGTAGTACGATTGGGGGGGTCTATGGCTACACCTTC. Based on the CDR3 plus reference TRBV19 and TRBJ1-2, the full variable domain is DGGITQSPKYLFRKEGQNVTLSCEQNLNHDAMYWYRQDPGQGLRLIYYSQIVNDFQKGDIAEGYSVSREKKESFPLTVTSAQKNPTAFYLCASSTIGGVYGYTFGSGTRLTVV.